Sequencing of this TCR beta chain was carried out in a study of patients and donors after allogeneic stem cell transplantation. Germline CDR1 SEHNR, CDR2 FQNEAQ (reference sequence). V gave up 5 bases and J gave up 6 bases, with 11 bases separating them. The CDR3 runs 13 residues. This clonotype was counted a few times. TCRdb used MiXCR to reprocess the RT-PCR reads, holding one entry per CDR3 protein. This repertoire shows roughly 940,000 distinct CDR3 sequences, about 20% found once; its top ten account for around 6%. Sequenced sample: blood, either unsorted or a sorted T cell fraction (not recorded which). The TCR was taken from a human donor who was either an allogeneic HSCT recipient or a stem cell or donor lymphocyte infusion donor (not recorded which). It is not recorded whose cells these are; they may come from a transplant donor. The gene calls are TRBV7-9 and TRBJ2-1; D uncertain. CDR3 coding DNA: TGTGCCAGCAGCACATGGCAGTCCAATGAGCAGTTCTTC. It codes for CASSTWQSNEQFF.